The source of this TCR beta chain is a study of T-cell reconstitution after alpha-beta-depleted transplantation in children (dated by TCRdb to 2016 to 2017). Background for the entire study: Using TCR repertoire profiling, the study followed T-cell immune reconstitution in a quantitative way in children after TCRalphabeta/CD19-depleted allogeneic hematopoietic cell transplantation.

The sample's treatment or condition label is to be understood as: allogeneic hematopoietic cell transplantation with graft depleted of TCRalphabeta T cells and CD19 B cells. The transplant recipients were children given TCRalphabeta/CD19-depleted allogeneic hematopoietic cell grafts. Libraries were made using PCR. Sequencer: Illumina HiSeq 2500. TCR library preparation used molecular barcoding, with unique molecular identifiers applied to normalize quantification of the TCRbeta repertoire. TCRdb reprocessing: public reads trimmed at Q25 with fastp, clones called with MiXCR, in-frame beta chains kept. Each record represents a unique CDR3 protein, reported with the most common genes and DNA among its rows. This sample holds tens of thousands of distinct CDR3 sequences; roughly a sixth were observed only once. 15% to 20% of the sample belongs to the ten largest clones. Here is what the overall study found, with its caveats: In some patients, the high TCRbeta diversity seen at day 60 was put down to recipient T cells and intrathymic progenitors that had survived conditioning. Over the following months the frequencies of hyperexpanded clones went down, and after one year T-cell counts and TCRbeta diversity were mostly credited to newly produced T cells. The apparently early recovery of alphabetaT-cell counts about two months after transplant reportedly depended on only several hundred rapidly expanded clones that came from non-depleted graft cells.

There are a few counts of this clonotype. The antigen it binds to is not known. No quality values exist for individual bases; no much larger clone is one base distant. The CDR3 sequence holds 19 residues, the cysteine and phenylalanine included. Left in the record is the CDR3 DNA by itself, 57 bases read in frame from the first base. CDR1 and CDR2 were assigned from the germline V gene (reference sequence) as DFQATT and SNEGSKA. Germline trimming: 5 bases from V, 1 base from J; junction bases outside gene matches: 17. This sequence uses TRBV20-1 and TRBJ1-3, with TRBD1 matching 10 junction bases. The clonotype originates from a male patient between 2 and 10 years old who had a stem cell transplant for acute lymphoblastic leukemia, so the T cells may come from the graft donor. The sample here was PBMCs, mostly from graft donor cells, taken 180 days after TCRalphabeta/CD19-depleted stem cell transplant. The sequenced DNA: TGCAGTGCTTCCCAAGGGTTGGACAGGGGGATTATATCTGGAAACACCATATATTTT. Translated, this is CSASQGLDRGIISGNTIYF.